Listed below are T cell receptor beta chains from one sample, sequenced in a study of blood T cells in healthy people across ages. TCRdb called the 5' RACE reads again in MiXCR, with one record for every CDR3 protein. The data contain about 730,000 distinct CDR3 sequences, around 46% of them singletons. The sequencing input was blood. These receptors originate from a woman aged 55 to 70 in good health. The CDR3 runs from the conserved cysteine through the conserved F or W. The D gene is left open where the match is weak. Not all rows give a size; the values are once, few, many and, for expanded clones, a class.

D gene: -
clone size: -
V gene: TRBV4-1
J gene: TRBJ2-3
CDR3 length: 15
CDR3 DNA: TGCGCCAGCAGCCAAATGGAGGGACAGTCAGATACGCAGTATTTT
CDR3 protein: CASSQMEGQSDTQYF

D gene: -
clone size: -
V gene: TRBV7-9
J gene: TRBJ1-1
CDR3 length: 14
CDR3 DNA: TGTGCCAGCATACTAGAGAGGCGGGACACTGAAGCTTTCTTT
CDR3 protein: CASILERRDTEAFF

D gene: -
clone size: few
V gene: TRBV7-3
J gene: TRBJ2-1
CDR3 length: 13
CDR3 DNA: TGTGCCAGCAGCTTAACCGGGGGCAATGAGCAGTTCTTC
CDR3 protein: CASSLTGGNEQFF

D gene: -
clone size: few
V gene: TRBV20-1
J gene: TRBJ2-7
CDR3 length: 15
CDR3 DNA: TGCAGTGCTAGAGGTGCGGGACCCAGCTCCTACGAGCAGTACTTC
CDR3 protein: CSARGAGPSSYEQYF

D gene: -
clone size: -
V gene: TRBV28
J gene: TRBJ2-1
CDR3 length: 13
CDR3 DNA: TGTGCCAGCAGTGCCCCTAGCGACAATGAGCAGTTCTTC
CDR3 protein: CASSAPSDNEQFF

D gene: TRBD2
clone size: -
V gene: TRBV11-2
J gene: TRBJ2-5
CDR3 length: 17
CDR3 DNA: TGTGCCAGCAGCTTAGATGCTAGCGGGGGGGCCCAAGAGACCCAGTACTTC
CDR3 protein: CASSLDASGGAQETQYF

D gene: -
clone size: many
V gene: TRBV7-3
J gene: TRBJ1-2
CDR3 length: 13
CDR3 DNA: TGTGCCAGCAGCCCAAGGGGTTGGCATGGCTACACCTTC
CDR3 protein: CASSPRGWHGYTF

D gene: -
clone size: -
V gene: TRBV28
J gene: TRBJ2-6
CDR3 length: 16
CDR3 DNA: TGTGCCAGCAGGGAGGGGTGGGCCTCTGGGGCCAACGTCCTGACTTTC
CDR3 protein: CASREGWASGANVLTF

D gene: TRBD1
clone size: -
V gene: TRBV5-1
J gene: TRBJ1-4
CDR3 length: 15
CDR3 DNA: TGCGCCAGCAGCTCCACGGGACAGGGGTCGGAAAAACTGTTTTTT
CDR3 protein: CASSSTGQGSEKLFF

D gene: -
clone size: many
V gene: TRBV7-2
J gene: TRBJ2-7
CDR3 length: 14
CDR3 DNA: TGTGCCAGCAGCCCCGCTTCGGGCGCCTACGAGCAGTACTTC
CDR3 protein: CASSPASGAYEQYF

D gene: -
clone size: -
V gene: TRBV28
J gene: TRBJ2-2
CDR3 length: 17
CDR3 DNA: TGTGCCAGCAGTTTATTTCCCGGGACAACGAACACCGGGGAGCTGTTTTTT
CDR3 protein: CASSLFPGTTNTGELFF

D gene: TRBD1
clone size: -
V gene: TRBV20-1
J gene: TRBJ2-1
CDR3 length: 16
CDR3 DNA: TGCAGTGCTAAAGACCCGGACAGGGACAACTACAATGAGCAGTTCTTC
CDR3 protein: CSAKDPDRDNYNEQFF

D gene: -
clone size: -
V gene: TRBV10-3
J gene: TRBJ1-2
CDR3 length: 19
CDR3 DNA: TGTGCCATCAGTGAGTCGGAGGTGGGCCAGTCCCAACCTTCAAATGGCTACACCTTC
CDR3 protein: CAISESEVGQSQPSNGYTF

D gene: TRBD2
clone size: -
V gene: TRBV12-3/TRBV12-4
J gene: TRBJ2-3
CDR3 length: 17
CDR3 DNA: TGTGCCAGCAGTTTAGGATTCGCGGGAGGGGATACAGATGCGCAGTATTTT
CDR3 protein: CASSLGFAGGDTDAQYF

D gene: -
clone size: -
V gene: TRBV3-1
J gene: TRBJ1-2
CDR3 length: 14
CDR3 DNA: TGTGCCAGCAGCCGGCCGACAGATAACTATGGCTACACCTTC
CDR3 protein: CASSRPTDNYGYTF

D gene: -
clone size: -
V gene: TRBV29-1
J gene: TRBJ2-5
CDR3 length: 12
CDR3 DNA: TGCAGCGTTATAGTTTTGGTGGGTGAGCAGTACTTC
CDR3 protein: CSVIVLVGEQYF